This TCR beta chain was sequenced during a study of cytomegalovirus exposure and HLA in healthy donors. Study-wide findings and caveats: Several of the most significant clusters appeared, in a later analysis, to be linked to common viral pathogens.

Germline assignment: CDR1 SGHAT and CDR2 FQNNGV. J gave up 0 bases and V 3 bases, and 4 bases lay outside the gene matches. The CDR3 length is 16 residues. PCR used 60 Vbeta primers and 13 Jbeta primers. Only in-frame clones appear in the TCRdb table, and some are missing; sequencing was by immunoSEQ multiplex PCR. Altogether around 140,000 clones are present, approximately 78% being singletons, with the ten largest covering 1.5%. With regard to this clone: Its cognate antigen is unknown.

This receptor was obtained from a female donor in good health and CMV-seronegative. The chain has TRBV11-2 and TRBJ2-3; 9 nucleotides align to TRBD2. Sample: PBMCs. The CDR3 nucleotides read TGTGCCAGCAGCTTTCGCGGGAGGGATAGCACAGATACGCAGTATTTT. Its translation is CASSFRGRDSTDTQYF.